The next 21 T cell receptor beta chains were all read from a single sample in a study of control samples from healthy donors and cancer patients. This table comes from immunoSEQ multiplex PCR, and its TCRdb copy is limited to in-frame clones, with some not included. The sample shows around 51,000 clones, around 80% of them seen only once. Specimen: blood. The receptors here all came from an older man in good health.

This clone was seen only a few times. The J gene is TRBJ2-2, the V gene TRBV19, with D possibly called TRBD1 or TRBD2 (5 bases each). CDR1 LNHDA and CDR2 SQIVND come from the germline V gene (reference sequence). V lost 6 bases, J lost 2 bases, and 13 bases lay in between. The CDR3 totals 15 residues. The CDR3 nucleotides are TGTGCCAGTAGGGGGCCGCCGGGAAACACCGGGGAGCTGTTTTTT. Encoded protein: CASRGPPGNTGELFF.

The chain carries TRBV5-4 and TRBJ1-3; weak D call: TRBD1 (6 bases). The germline V gene has CDR1 SGHNT and CDR2 YYREEE (reference sequence). Trimming stripped 3 bases from V and 1 base from J, with 8 bases between. The CDR3 is made up of 14 amino acids. The CDR3: CASSWTESGNTIYF. The CDR3 region has the DNA TGTGCCAGCAGCTGGACAGAATCTGGAAACACCATATATTTT.

The chain recombines TRBV5-8 with TRBJ2-7; no clear D gene. V shed 2 bases and J shed 5 bases, with 14 bases lying between them. The length of the CDR3 is 14 residues. CDR1 and CDR2 (germline): SGHTS, YDEGEE. CDR3 in DNA: TGTGCCAGCAGCTTCTGGACCCGGTCGGACGAGCAGTACTTC. Residues: CASSFWTRSDEQYF.

The chain employs TRBV7-9 and TRBJ2-3; D is unresolved. The CDR3 extends over 13 amino acids. The V gene lost 2 bases and the J gene lost 3 bases, with 6 bases spanning the gap. Germline CDR1 SEHNR, CDR2 FQNEAQ (reference sequence). Here the CDR3 reads CASSLFETDTQYF. CDR3 DNA: TGTGCCAGCAGCTTATTCGAGACAGATACGCAGTATTTT.

The chain has TRBV18 and TRBJ2-3, with TRBD2 matching 13 bases. Germline trimming cut 6 bases from V and 5 bases from J; bases unmatched to any gene: 8. The CDR3 is 16 residues long. Germline CDR1 reads KGHSH; CDR2 reads LQKENI. CDR3 amino acids: CASSSGLAGPGDTQYF. CDR3 coding DNA: TGTGCCAGCTCCTCGGGACTAGCGGGGCCCGGAGATACGCAGTATTTT.

This clone was observed a handful of times. The chain uses TRBV5-5 and TRBJ2-5; no clear D. The CDR3 has 13 residues. V lost 2 bases to trimming and J lost 1 base, with 6 bases between them. Germline V gene lookup returns CDR1 SGHKS and CDR2 YYEKEE (reference sequence). The CDR3 bases are TGTGCCAGCAGCTTCCAGCCCCAAGAGACCCAGTACTTC. Amino acid sequence: CASSFQPQETQYF.

This chain uses TRBV7-6 with TRBJ2-7; 10 bases are a match to TRBD2. V was clipped by 4 bases and J by 6 bases; unmatched bases: 9. From germline, CDR1 is SGHVS and CDR2 FNYEAQ. The CDR3 is 15 residues long. Here the CDR3 DNA reads TGTGCCAGCAGCTCTGCTAGCGGGAGTTTGGGCGAGCAGTACTTC. It translates to CASSSASGSLGEQYF.

The gene calls are TRBV5-1 and TRBJ1-2; weak D call: TRBD1 (6 bases). This CDR3 is built from 19 residues. Per the germline V gene, CDR1 is SGHRS and CDR2 is YFSETQ. Trimming cost V 5 bases and J 3 bases, with 29 bases left between them. The CDR3 region has the DNA TGCGCCAGCAGGCCCGGATACGCCGCTAACAGGGATTCCCACTATGGCTACACCTTC. Translating gives CASRPGYAANRDSHYGYTF.

This clone was recorded only once. V gene TRBV11-3 combines with J gene TRBJ2-3; 10 positions match TRBD1. Germline V lookup: CDR1 SGHNT, CDR2 YENEEA. V lost 4 bases to trimming and J lost 8 bases; unmatched junction nucleotides: 12. The CDR3 spans 16 residues. This CDR3 reads CASSSISGTGVSTQYF. The DNA for the CDR3 is TGTGCCAGCAGCTCAATCTCCGGGACAGGGGTCAGTACGCAGTATTTT.

The genes are TRBV5-1 and TRBJ2-5; 11 bases are a match to TRBD2. Trimming cost V 4 bases and J 4 bases; bases outside gene matches: 9. CDR3 size: 16 residues. Germline CDR1 SGHRS, CDR2 YFSETQ. The chain's CDR3 is CASSPYSGRAGETQYF. The CDR3 DNA follows: TGCGCCAGCAGCCCTTATAGCGGGAGGGCCGGAGAGACCCAGTACTTC.

The chain is built from TRBV28 and TRBJ2-5, with 11 bases aligning to TRBD2. V lost 3 bases and J lost 4; bases outside the gene matches: 10. The length of the CDR3 is 17 residues. From germline, CDR1 is MDHEN and CDR2 SYDVKM. CDR3 amino acids: CASSLGRRLAGLETQYF. The CDR3, as DNA: TGTGCCAGCAGTTTGGGAAGGAGACTAGCGGGGTTAGAGACCCAGTACTTC.

V and J are TRBV7-2 and TRBJ2-5, with D perhaps being TRBD1 or TRBD2 (5 bases each). The CDR3 contains 12 residues. Germline values: CDR1 SGHTA, CDR2 FQGNSA. Trimming stripped 5 bases from V and 5 bases from J, with 9 bases between. DNA of the CDR3: TGTGCCAGCAGCAGGGACCGGGAGACCCAGTACTTC. This sequence encodes CASSRDRETQYF.

This chain joins TRBV7-8 and TRBJ2-7, with TRBD2 matching over 10 bases. The ends lost 2 bases at V and 2 bases at J; junction bases unmatched: 9. The CDR3 covers 17 residues. CDR1 and CDR2 (germline): SGHVS, FQNEAQ. CDR3 sequence reads: CASSLRASGGGTYEQYF. CDR3 nucleotides: TGTGCCAGCAGCTTAAGGGCTAGCGGGGGCGGAACCTACGAGCAGTACTTC.

The chain is built from TRBV5-1 and TRBJ2-2, with D possibly being TRBD2 (6 bases). Between the trimmed V and J ends, which lost 4 bases and 5 bases, there was a span of 18 bases. The germline CDR1 and CDR2 sequences are SGHRS and YFSETQ. The CDR3 runs to 16 residues. The CDR3 loop reads CASSTLARVGTGELFF. CDR3 bases: TGCGCCAGCAGCACTCTAGCGAGGGTTGGGACCGGGGAGCTGTTTTTT. The full variable domain, completed using reference TRBV5-1 and TRBJ2-2, is KAGVTQTPRYLIKTRGQQVTLSCSPISGHRSVSWYQQTPGQGLQFLFEYFSETQRNKGNFPGRFSGRQFSNSRSEMNVSTLELGDSALYLCASSTLARVGTGELFFGEGSRLTVL.

V gene TRBV2 combines with J gene TRBJ2-5; D not certain. The CDR3 runs to 12 residues. CDR1 SNHLY and CDR2 FYNNEI come from the germline V gene. The V and J ends lost 6 bases and 0 bases respectively, with 5 bases between them. The CDR3 DNA follows: TGTGCCAGCAGGGCGGACCAAGAGACCCAGTACTTC. This encodes CASRADQETQYF. The variable domain in full, with the rest retrieved from reference TRBV2 and TRBJ2-5, is EPEVTQTPSHQVTQMGQEVILRCVPISNHLYFYWYRQILGQKVEFLVSFYNNEISEKSEIFDDQFSVERPDGSNFTLKIRSTKLEDSAMYFCASRADQETQYFGPGTRLLVL.

The J gene is TRBJ1-1, the V gene TRBV11-3; D is ambiguous. The CDR3 contains 11 residues. Trimming stripped 9 bases from V and 6 bases from J, with 11 bases between. Looked up from germline, CDR1 is SGHNT and CDR2 is YENEEA. CDR3 sequence reads: CASSIRAEAFF. The CDR3 nucleotides read TGTGCCAGTTCGATAAGGGCTGAAGCTTTCTTT.

The V gene is TRBV18, the J gene TRBJ2-3; 14 positions agree with TRBD2. The CDR3 runs 17 residues. Germline V gene sequence: CDR1 KGHSH, CDR2 LQKENI. After removal of 6 bases from V and 6 bases from J, the junction contained 11 bases not matched to a gene. The CDR3 sequence is CASSQTYGTSGSDTQYF. CDR3 nucleotides: TGTGCCAGCTCCCAAACTTACGGGACTAGCGGGAGTGATACGCAGTATTTT.

This clone is a singleton in its sample. The J gene is TRBJ1-2, the V gene TRBV28; D is possibly TRBD1 (5 bases). CDR1 is MDHEN, CDR2 SYDVKM, per germline. The V and J ends lost 3 bases and 2 bases respectively, with 10 bases between them. The CDR3 consists of 14 residues. CDR3 DNA: TGTGCCAGCAGTTTGGGACGGGCGAACTATGGCTACACCTTC. Its translation: CASSLGRANYGYTF.

The rearrangement links TRBV7-8 to TRBJ2-7; 7 bases are a match to TRBD1. The CDR3 contains 16 residues. Germline V gene data show CDR1 as SGHVS and CDR2 as FQNEAQ. V was clipped by 5 bases and J by 0 bases; unmatched bases: 10. The CDR3 sequence: CASSIGGQWSSYEQYF. The CDR3 DNA reads TGTGCCAGCAGCATAGGGGGACAGTGGAGCTCCTACGAGCAGTACTTC. Together with reference TRBV7-8 and TRBJ2-7, the CDR3 gives the full variable domain: GAGVSQSPRYKVAKRGQDVALRCDPISGHVSLFWYQQALGQGPEFLTYFQNEAQLDKSGLPSDRFFAERPEGSVSTLKIQRTQQEDSAVYLCASSIGGQWSSYEQYFGPGTRLTVT.

Relative to its sample, this clone is large. The chain combines TRBV5-1 with TRBJ1-1; the match to TRBD1 covers 9 bases. The CDR3 spans 16 residues. The germline V gene encodes CDR1 SGHRS and CDR2 YFSETQ. The V and J ends lost 0 bases and 1 base, in that order; junction bases with no gene match: 4. CDR3 nucleotide sequence: TGCGCCAGCAGCTTGGAGCCGGGACAGGGGAACACTGAAGCTTTCTTT. Its translation is CASSLEPGQGNTEAFF.

This clone was recorded only once. In DNA form, the CDR3 reads TGCGCCAGCAGCTCCCTCACTAGCGGGCCCAACAATGAGCAGTTCTTC. Residues: CASSSLTSGPNNEQFF. The chain has TRBV5-1 and TRBJ2-1; TRBD2 matches 9 bases. The V segment lost 3 bases and the J segment 5 bases; nucleotides outside the gene matches: 9. The CDR3 is made up of 16 amino acids. The germline V gene encodes CDR1 SGHRS and CDR2 YFSETQ.